The entry below describes one T cell receptor beta chain. This specimen belongs to a study of ipilimumab plus nivolumab after autologous stem cell transplantation. The CDR3 has 15 amino acids. CDR1 is LNHNV and CDR2 is YYDKDF in the germline V gene (reference sequence). V lost 0 bases, J lost 0 bases, and 6 bases lay in between. Generated by immunoSEQ multiplex PCR, the TCRdb table keeps only in-frame clones and is missing some. The table includes 15,000 or so clones, 81% detected once. The sample was PBMCs, taken in a trial of ipilimumab plus nivolumab as post-transplant consolidation. The chain is built from TRBV15 and TRBJ1-5, with unresolved D. This TCR was recovered from a male donor with diffuse large B-cell lymphoma. CDR3 in amino acids: CATSREPISNQPQHF. The DNA of the CDR3 is TGTGCCACCAGCAGAGAACCGATTAGCAATCAGCCCCAGCATTTT.